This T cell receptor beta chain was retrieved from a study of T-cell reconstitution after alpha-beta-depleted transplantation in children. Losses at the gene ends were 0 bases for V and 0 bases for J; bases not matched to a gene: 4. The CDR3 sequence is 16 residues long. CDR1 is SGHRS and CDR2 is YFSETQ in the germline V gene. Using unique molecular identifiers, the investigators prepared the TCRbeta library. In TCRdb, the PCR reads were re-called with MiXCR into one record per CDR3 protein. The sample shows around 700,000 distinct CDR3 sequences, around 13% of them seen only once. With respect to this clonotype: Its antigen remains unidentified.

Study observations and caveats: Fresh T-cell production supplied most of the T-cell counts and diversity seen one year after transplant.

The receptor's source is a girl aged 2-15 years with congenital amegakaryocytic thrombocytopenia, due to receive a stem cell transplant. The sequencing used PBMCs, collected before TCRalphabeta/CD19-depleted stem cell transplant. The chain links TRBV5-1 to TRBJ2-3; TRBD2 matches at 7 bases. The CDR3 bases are TGCGCCAGCAGCTTGGAGGGACTACCCAGCACAGATACGCAGTATTTT. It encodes CASSLEGLPSTDTQYF.